Listed below are T cell receptor beta chains from one sample, sequenced in a study of blood T cell repertoires in COVID-19. The repertoire was sequenced with immunoSEQ multiplex PCR; TCRdb's copy has only in-frame clones and lacks some. The table includes approximately 100,000 clones, around 90% detected once. Sequencing was done on a sample of peripheral blood. All receptors derive from a man aged 65 to 79 with acute or convalescent COVID-19. Both conserved end residues are part of each CDR3. The D gene is left open where the match is weak. Rows give clone size only sometimes, using once, few, many, or a class for an expanded clone.

TRBJ1-5 TRBV30 - - TGTGCCTGGGGTAAAAGCTTAAATCAGCCCCAGCATTTT CAWGKSLNQPQHF
TRBJ2-7 TRBV30 once - TGTGCCTGGAGCCTAAATCGCTACGAGCAGTACTTC CAWSLNRYEQYF
TRBJ2-7 TRBV10-3 - TRBD2 TGTGCCATCAACCCGGGACTAGCGGGGGGCTACGAGCAGTACTTC CAINPGLAGGYEQYF
TRBJ1-1 TRBV18 few - TGTGCCAGCTCACCAGCAGTCTTTACGAACACTGAAGCTTTCTTT CASSPAVFTNTEAFF
TRBJ2-2 TRBV9 - TRBD2 TGTGCCAGCAGCACCTGGGGTAGCGGGAGAAACATTGGCGGGGAGCTGTTTTTT CASSTWGSGRNIGGELFF
TRBJ1-3 TRBV6-2/TRBV6-3 once - TGTGCCAGCAGTTACTTCACAGGGTCTGGAAACACCATATATTTT CASSYFTGSGNTIYF
TRBJ2-7 TRBV3-1/TRBV3-2 - TRBD2 TGTGCCAGCAGCCCTTCCGGGACTACCTCCGTCGCGCAGTACTTC CASSPSGTTSVAQYF
TRBJ1-4 TRBV9 - TRBD1 TGTGCCAGCAGCCTACAGACAGGGGACGGTGAAAAACTGTTTTTT CASSLQTGDGEKLFF
TRBJ2-2 TRBV5-5 - TRBD2 TGTGCCAGCAGCCGGACCGGGACTAGCGGATACACCGGGGAGCTGTTTTTT CASSRTGTSGYTGELFF
TRBJ1-1 TRBV14 - - TGTGCCAGCAGCCAAGATTGGGGGGGCGGCACTGAAGCTTTCTTT CASSQDWGGGTEAFF
TRBJ1-6 TRBV13 - TRBD1 TGTGCCAGCAGCTCCCGACAGGGGATTAACGCTTCACCCCTCCACTTT CASSSRQGINASPLHF
TRBJ2-7 TRBV29-1 - TRBD1 TGCAGCGTCGGACAGGGGGCAGAGTACGAGCAGTACTTC CSVGQGAEYEQYF
TRBJ1-5 TRBV6-2/TRBV6-3 - - TGTGCCAGCAGTGAGACAGCTATAGGCAATCAGCCCCAGCATTTT CASSETAIGNQPQHF
TRBJ2-5 TRBV15 once TRBD1 TGTGCCACCAGCCCGGACAGGGGTGAGACCCAGTACTTC CATSPDRGETQYF
TRBJ1-1 TRBV5-6 - - TGTGCCAGCAGCTTGGGTCCGGGTGAAGCTTTCTTT CASSLGPGEAFF
TRBJ2-1 TRBV5-1 - - TGCGCCAGCAGCTTCGCCAGGGGTTCTATCAATGAGCAGTTCTTC CASSFARGSINEQFF